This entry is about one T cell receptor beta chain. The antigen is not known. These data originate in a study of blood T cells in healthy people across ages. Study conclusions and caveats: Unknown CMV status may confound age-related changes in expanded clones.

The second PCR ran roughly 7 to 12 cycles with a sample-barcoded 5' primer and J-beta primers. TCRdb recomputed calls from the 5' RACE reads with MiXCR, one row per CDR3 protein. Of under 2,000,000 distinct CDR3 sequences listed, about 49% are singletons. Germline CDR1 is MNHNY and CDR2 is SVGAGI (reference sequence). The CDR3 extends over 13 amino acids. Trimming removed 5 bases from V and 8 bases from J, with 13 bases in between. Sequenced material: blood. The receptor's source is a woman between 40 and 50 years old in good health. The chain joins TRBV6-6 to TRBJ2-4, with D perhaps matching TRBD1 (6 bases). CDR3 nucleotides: TGTGCCAGCAGTAACAGGGTTTTGGACATTCAGTACTTC. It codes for CASSNRVLDIQYF.